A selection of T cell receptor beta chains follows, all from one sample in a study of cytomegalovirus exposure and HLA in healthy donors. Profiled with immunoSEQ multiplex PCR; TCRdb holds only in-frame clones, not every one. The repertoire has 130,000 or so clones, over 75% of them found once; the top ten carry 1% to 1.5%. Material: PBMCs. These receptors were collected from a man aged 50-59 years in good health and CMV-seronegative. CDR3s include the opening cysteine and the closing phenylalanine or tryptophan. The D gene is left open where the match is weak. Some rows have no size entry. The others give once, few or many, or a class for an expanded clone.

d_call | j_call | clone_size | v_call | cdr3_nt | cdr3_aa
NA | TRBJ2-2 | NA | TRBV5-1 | TGCGCCAGCAAGCAGGTTGAGAACACCGGGGAGCTGTTTTTT | CASKQVENTGELFF
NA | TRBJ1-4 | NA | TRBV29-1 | TGCAGCGCGGTACAGGTGACAAATGAAAAACTGTTTTTT | CSAVQVTNEKLFF
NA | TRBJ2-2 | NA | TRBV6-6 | TGTGCCAGCAGTTACTCGGTAGCCTCCGGGGAGCTGTTTTTT | CASSYSVASGELFF
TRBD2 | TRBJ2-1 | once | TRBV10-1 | TGCGCCAGCAGTGGTACTAGCGTCCCGTCTTACAATGAGCAGTTCTTC | CASSGTSVPSYNEQFF
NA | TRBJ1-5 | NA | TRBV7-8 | TGTGCCAGCAGGGCGGGAACTAATAGCAATCAGCCCCAGCATTTT | CASRAGTNSNQPQHF
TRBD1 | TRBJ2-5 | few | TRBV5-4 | TGTGCCAGCAGCTCCTCGACAGGGGGCTTGGAGACCCAGTACTTC | CASSSSTGGLETQYF
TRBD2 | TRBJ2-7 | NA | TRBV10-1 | TGCGCCAGCAGTGGAACGACTAGCGGGAGGGTTCGTCGGTACGAGCAGTACTTC | CASSGTTSGRVRRYEQYF
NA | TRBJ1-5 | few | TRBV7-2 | TGTGCCAGCAGCTTAGGAGGAGGCAGGGGTAATCAGCCCCAGCATTTT | CASSLGGGRGNQPQHF
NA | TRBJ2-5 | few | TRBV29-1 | TGCAGCGTTTATTCCTCGGAGACCCAGTACTTC | CSVYSSETQYF
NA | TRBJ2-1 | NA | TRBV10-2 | TGCGCCAGCAGTGAGCCGAGGGGGACTACAAACAATGAGCAGTTCTTC | CASSEPRGTTNNEQFF
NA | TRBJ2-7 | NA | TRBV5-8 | TGTGCCAGCAGCTTGACAATGGCCTACGAGCAGTACTTC | CASSLTMAYEQYF
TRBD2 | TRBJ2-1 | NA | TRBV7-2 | TGTGCCAGCAGCTCCTTACCAACGACTAGCGGCTACAATGAGCAGTTCTTC | CASSSLPTTSGYNEQFF
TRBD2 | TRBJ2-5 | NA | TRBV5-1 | TGCGCCAGCAGCCTACCGGGACTAGCGGGAGTAGGGGAGACCCAGTACTTC | CASSLPGLAGVGETQYF
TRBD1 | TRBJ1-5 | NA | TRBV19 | TGTGCCAGTACCGACGACAGGGTCCTCAATCAGCCCCAGCATTTT | CASTDDRVLNQPQHF
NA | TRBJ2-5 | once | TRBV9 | TGTGCCAGCAGCGGGGGGGCAGGGGGTGGAGAGACCCAGTACTTC | CASSGGAGGGETQYF
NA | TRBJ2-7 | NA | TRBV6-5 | TGTGCCAGCAGCAATCACAAGTCCTACGAGCAGTACTTC | CASSNHKSYEQYF
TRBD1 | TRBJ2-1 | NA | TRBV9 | TGTGCCAGCAGCGAGCAGGTGGGGGCAGGGGGATGGAATGAGCAGTTCTTC | CASSEQVGAGGWNEQFF
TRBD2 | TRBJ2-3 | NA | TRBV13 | TGTGCCAGCAGCGACGCGACTAGCGGTTCTAGCACAGATACGCAGTATTTT | CASSDATSGSSTDTQYF
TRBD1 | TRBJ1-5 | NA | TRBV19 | TGTGCCAGTAGTATGGGGGACAGAACTTATCAGCCCCAGCATTTT | CASSMGDRTYQPQHF
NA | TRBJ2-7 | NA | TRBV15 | TGTGCCACCAGCAGAGCCGGGGCAGGGGTTGACTACGAGCAGTACTTC | CATSRAGAGVDYEQYF
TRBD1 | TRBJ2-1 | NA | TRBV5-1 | TGCGCCAGCAGCTTGGGACAGGGGGTTTACAATGAGCAGTTCTTC | CASSLGQGVYNEQFF
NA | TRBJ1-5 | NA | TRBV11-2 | TGTGCCAGCAGCCCGGGGACTCTCGTCGATCAGCCCCAGCATTTT | CASSPGTLVDQPQHF
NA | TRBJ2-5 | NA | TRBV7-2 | TGTGCCAGCAGCCCCTACCCGGGGGAGACCCAGTACTTC | CASSPYPGETQYF
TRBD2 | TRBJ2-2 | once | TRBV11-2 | TGTGCCAGCAGTCCTCAAGCGGGATACACCGGGGAGCTGTTTTTT | CASSPQAGYTGELFF
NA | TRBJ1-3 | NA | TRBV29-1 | TGCAGCGTTGCTCTGCGGGACGGAGTATATTTT | CSVALRDGVYF
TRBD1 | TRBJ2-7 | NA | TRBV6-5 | TGTGCCAGCAGCTCCGGGACAGGGGGCGAGCAGTACTTC | CASSSGTGGEQYF
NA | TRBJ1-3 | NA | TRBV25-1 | TGTGCCAGCTGCCACAGGGCCGAACCCTCTGGAAACACCATATATTTT | CASCHRAEPSGNTIYF
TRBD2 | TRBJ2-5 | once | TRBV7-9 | TGTGCCAGCAGCCCCCAAGGACTAGCGGGAGGAGAGACCCAGTACTTC | CASSPQGLAGGETQYF
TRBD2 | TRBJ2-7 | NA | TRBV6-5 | TGTGCCAGCAGTTACGGGAGGGAACAGTACTTC | CASSYGREQYF
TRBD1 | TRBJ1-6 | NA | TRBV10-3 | TGTGCCATCAGTGGGACAGGAGCTAGCTCCTATAATTCACCCCTCCACTTT | CAISGTGASSYNSPLHF
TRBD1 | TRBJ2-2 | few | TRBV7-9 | TGTGCCAGCAGCTCCCCGTCCGGGACAGGGGGCACCGGGGAGCTGTTTTTT | CASSSPSGTGGTGELFF
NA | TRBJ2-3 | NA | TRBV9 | TGTGCCAGCAGCGTTAGCAGCAGAGACCCAGATACGCAGTATTTT | CASSVSSRDPDTQYF
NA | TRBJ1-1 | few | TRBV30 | TGTGCCTGGGGACAGAGCACTGAAGCTTTCTTT | CAWGQSTEAFF
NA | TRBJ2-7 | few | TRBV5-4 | TGTGCCAGCAGCTTGGGAGCCCGGGGGAGCTCCTACGAGCAGTACTTC | CASSLGARGSSYEQYF
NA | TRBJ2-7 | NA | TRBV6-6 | TGTGCCAGCAGTAAAGACAGACTTTACTCCTACGAGCAGTACTTC | CASSKDRLYSYEQYF
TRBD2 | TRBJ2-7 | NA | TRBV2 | TGTGCCAGCCACCATGGACTAGCGGGAGAACTTGGCTACGAGCAGTACTTC | CASHHGLAGELGYEQYF
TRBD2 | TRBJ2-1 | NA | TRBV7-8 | TGTGCCAGCAGCCCTGGGGGGGGAAGGGAGTACAATGAGCAGTTCTTC | CASSPGGGREYNEQFF
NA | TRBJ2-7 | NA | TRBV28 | TGTGCCAGCAGTTATTACCTGACAGGTACCTACGAGCAGTACTTC | CASSYYLTGTYEQYF
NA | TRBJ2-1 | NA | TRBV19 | TGTGCCAGTATAATGGGTGGAGACGGCGGGCGTCAGCAGTTCTTC | CASIMGGDGGRQQFF
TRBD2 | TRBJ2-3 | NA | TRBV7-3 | TGTGCCAGCAGCCCCGTAGCGGGAGGGCCCTCAGGGCGAGATACGCAGTATTTT | CASSPVAGGPSGRDTQYF
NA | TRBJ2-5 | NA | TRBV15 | TGTGCCACCAGCAGAGAGGGGGCGGAAGAGACCCAGTACTTC | CATSREGAEETQYF
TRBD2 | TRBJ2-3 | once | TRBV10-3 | TGTGCCATCAGCGCTAGCGGCTACTCCACAGATACGCAGTATTTT | CAISASGYSTDTQYF
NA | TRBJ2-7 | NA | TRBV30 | TGTGCCTGGAGCCCGGGGGCTAGCGGCTCCTACGAGCAGTACTTC | CAWSPGASGSYEQYF
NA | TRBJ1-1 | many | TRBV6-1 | TGTGCCAGCAGTGACTATCAGAACACTGAAGCTTTCTTT | CASSDYQNTEAFF
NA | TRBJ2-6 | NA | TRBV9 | TGTGCCAGCAGCGCAGGCGACCTTGGGGCCAACGTCCTGACTTTC | CASSAGDLGANVLTF
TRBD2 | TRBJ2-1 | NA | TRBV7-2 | TGTGCCAGCAGCAGGACTAGCGGGTTTGGGAATGAGCAGTTCTTC | CASSRTSGFGNEQFF
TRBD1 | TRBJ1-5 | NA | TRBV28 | TGTGCCAGCAGTCTCACACACGGACAGGCGGCACAGCCCCAGCATTTT | CASSLTHGQAAQPQHF
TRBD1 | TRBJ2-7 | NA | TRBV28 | TGTGCCAGCAGTTTATCCGGGACAGGGGGCTTCGAGCAGTACTTC | CASSLSGTGGFEQYF
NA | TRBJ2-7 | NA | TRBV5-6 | TGTGCCAGCAGCTTCCGGGGGACAGACTCCTACGAGCAGTACTTC | CASSFRGTDSYEQYF
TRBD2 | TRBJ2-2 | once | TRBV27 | TGTGCCAGCAGTTTCTCAAGCGGGATCGGATCCGGGGAGCTGTTTTTT | CASSFSSGIGSGELFF
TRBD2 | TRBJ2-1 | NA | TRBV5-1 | TGCGCCAGCAGCTCTGGACTAGCGGGAGGGTCGCCCTACAATGAGCAGTTCTTC | CASSSGLAGGSPYNEQFF